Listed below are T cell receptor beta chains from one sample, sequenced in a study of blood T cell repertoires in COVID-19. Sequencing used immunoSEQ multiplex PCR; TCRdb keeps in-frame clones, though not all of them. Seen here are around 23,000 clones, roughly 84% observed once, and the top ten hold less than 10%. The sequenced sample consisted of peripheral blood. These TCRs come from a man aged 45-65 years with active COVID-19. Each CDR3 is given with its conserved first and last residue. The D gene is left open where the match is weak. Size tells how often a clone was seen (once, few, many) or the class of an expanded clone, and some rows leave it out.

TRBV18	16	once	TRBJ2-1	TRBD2	CASSLRLAGGNNEQFF	TGTGCCAGCTCACTCCGCTTAGCGGGGGGGAACAATGAGCAGTTCTTC
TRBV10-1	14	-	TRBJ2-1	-	CASSDFADPPGQFF	TGCGCCAGCAGTGATTTCGCCGACCCCCCAGGGCAGTTCTTC
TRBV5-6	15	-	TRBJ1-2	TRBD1	CASSFRDRARYGYTF	TGTGCCAGCAGCTTCCGGGACAGGGCCCGCTATGGCTACACCTTC
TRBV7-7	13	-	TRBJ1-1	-	CASSLDAASEAFF	TGTGCTAGCAGCTTAGACGCCGCCAGTGAAGCTTTCTTT
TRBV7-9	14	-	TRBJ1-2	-	CASSLGGRQDGYTF	TGTGCCAGCTCGTTGGGGGGGAGACAGGATGGCTACACCTTC
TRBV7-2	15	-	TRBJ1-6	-	CASSLVQGGNSPLHF	TGTGCCAGCAGCTTAGTCCAGGGAGGAAATTCACCCCTCCACTTT
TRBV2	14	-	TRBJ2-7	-	CASRPTEILYEQYF	TGTGCCAGCCGCCCCACGGAGATCCTCTACGAGCAGTACTTC
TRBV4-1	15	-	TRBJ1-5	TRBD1	CASSQVTGGIQPQHF	TGCGCCAGCAGCCAGGTTACAGGGGGTATACAGCCCCAGCATTTT
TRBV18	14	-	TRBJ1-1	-	CASSPQTGNTEAFF	TGTGCCAGCTCACCTCAGACAGGGAACACTGAAGCTTTCTTT
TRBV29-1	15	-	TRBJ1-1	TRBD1	CSVVRQGRVDTEAFF	TGCAGCGTTGTTCGACAGGGCCGAGTGGACACTGAAGCTTTCTTT
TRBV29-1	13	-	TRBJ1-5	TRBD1	CSVRDRGYQPQHF	TGCAGCGTTCGGGACAGGGGTTATCAGCCCCAGCATTTT
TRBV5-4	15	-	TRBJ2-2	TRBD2	CASSFAGGGTGELFF	TGTGCCAGCAGCTTCGCGGGGGGGGGCACCGGGGAGCTGTTTTTT
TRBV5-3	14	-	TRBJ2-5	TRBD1	CARSSDRVGETQYF	TGTGCCAGAAGCTCGGACAGGGTGGGCGAGACCCAGTACTTC
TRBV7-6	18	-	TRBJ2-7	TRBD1	CASSAQDRGLLSSYEQYF	TGTGCCAGCAGCGCCCAGGACAGGGGTCTTTTGAGCTCCTACGAGCAGTACTTC
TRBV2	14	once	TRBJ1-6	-	CASSVDKYNSPLHF	TGTGCCAGCAGTGTCGACAAATATAATTCACCCCTCCACTTT
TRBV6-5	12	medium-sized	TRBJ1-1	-	CASRLTGTEAFF	TGTGCCAGCAGGCTTACCGGCACTGAAGCTTTCTTT
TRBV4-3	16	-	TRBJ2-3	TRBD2	CASSQELAGVGDTQYF	TGCGCCAGCAGCCAAGAATTGGCGGGGGTGGGAGATACGCAGTATTTT
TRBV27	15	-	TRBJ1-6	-	CASSFLGGRHSPLHF	TGTGCCAGCAGCTTCCTGGGGGGGCGACATTCACCCCTCCACTTT
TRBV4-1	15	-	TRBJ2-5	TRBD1	CASSQLDRVTETQYF	TGCGCCAGCAGCCAACTTGACAGGGTGACGGAGACCCAGTACTTC
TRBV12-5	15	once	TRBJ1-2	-	CASGLGHAANYGYTF	TGTGCTAGTGGTTTGGGGCATGCGGCTAACTATGGCTACACCTTC
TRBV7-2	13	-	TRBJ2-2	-	CASTSQGPGELFF	TGTGCCAGCACCTCTCAGGGTCCTGGGGAGCTGTTTTTT
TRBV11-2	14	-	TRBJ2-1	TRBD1	CASSRTGMSNEQFF	TGTGCCAGCAGCCGGACAGGGATGAGCAATGAGCAGTTCTTC
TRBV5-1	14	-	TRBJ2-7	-	CASTQGQNLYEQYF	TGCGCCAGCACCCAGGGGCAGAACCTCTACGAGCAGTACTTC
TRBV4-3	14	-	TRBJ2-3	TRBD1	CASSPGTGGDTQYF	TGCGCCAGCAGCCCCGGGACAGGGGGGGATACGCAGTATTTT
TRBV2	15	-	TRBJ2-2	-	CASSEHRANTGELFF	TGTGCCAGCAGTGAACACAGGGCGAACACCGGGGAGCTGTTTTTT
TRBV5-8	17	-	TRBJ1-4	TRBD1	CASSLTTTGVLREKLFF	TGTGCCAGCAGCTTGACCACGACAGGGGTCCTCAGGGAAAAACTGTTTTTT
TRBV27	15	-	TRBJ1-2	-	CASSLETGGLYGYTF	TGTGCCAGCAGTTTAGAGACTGGGGGGTTGTATGGCTACACCTTC
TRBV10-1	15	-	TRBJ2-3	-	CASSPDWGRSDTQYF	TGCGCCAGCAGTCCCGACTGGGGGAGGTCCGATACGCAGTATTTT
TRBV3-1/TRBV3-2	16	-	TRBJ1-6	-	CASSSGRGIRNSPLHF	TGTGCCAGCAGCTCGGGGAGAGGTATAAGGAATTCACCCCTCCACTTT
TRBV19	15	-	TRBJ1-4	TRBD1	CASSDPGQGHEKLFF	TGTGCCAGTAGCGACCCGGGACAGGGGCATGAAAAACTGTTTTTT
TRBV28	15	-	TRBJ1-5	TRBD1	CASSETGESNQPQHF	TGTGCCAGCTCGGAGACAGGGGAGAGCAATCAGCCCCAGCATTTT
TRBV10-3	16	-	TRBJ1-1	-	CAISEPDSGKNTEAFF	TGTGCCATCAGTGAGCCGGACAGCGGGAAGAACACTGAAGCTTTCTTT
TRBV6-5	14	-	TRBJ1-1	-	CASRVDPTTGGAFF	TGTGCCAGCAGGGTAGATCCCACAACGGGTGGAGCTTTCTTT
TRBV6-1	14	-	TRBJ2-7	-	CASSEARGWHEQYF	TGTGCCAGCAGTGAAGCTAGAGGCTGGCACGAGCAGTACTTC
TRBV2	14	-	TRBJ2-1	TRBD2	CAIETSGSVNEQFF	TGTGCCATCGAGACTAGCGGGAGTGTCAATGAGCAGTTCTTC
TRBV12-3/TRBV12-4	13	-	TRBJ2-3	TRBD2	CASSLTPSGGGYF	TGTGCCAGCAGCCTCACACCTAGCGGGGGAGGGTATTTT
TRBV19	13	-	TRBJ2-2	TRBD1	CASSNRGFGELFF	TGTGCCAGTAGTAACAGGGGGTTTGGGGAGCTGTTTTTT
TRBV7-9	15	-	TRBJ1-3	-	CASSPTVISGNTIYF	TGTGCCAGCAGCCCGACAGTGATATCTGGAAACACCATATATTTT
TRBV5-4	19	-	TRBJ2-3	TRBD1	CASSLPPGPGGYSTDTQYF	TGTGCCAGCAGCCTCCCCCCCGGCCCAGGGGGATATAGCACAGATACGCAGTATTTT
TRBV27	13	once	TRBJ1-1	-	CASSHRGGTEAFF	TGTGCCAGCAGCCATCGGGGGGGTACTGAAGCTTTCTTT
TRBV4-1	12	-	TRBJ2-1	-	CASSLVRERQFF	TGCGCCAGCAGCCTCGTGCGGGAAAGGCAGTTCTTC
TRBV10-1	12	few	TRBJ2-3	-	CASSSYSNTQYF	TGCGCCAGCAGTAGCTACTCAAATACGCAGTATTTT
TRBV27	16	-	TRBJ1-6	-	CASSPIPTLYNSPLHF	TGTGCCAGCAGTCCTATCCCGACACTCTATAATTCACCCCTCCACTTT
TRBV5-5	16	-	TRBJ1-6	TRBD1	CASRRTGSSYNSPLHF	TGTGCCAGCAGAAGGACAGGGAGCTCCTATAATTCACCCCTCCACTTT
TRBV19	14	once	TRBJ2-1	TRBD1	CASLARTGSNEQFF	TGTGCCAGTCTAGCCCGGACAGGGAGCAATGAGCAGTTCTTC
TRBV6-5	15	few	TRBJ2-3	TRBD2	CASRGGLAGTDTQYF	TGTGCCAGCAGGGGGGGACTAGCGGGGACCGATACGCAGTATTTT
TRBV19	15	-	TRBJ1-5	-	CASSATGPRRGAQHF	TGTGCCAGTAGTGCTACCGGGCCCCGACGGGGTGCCCAGCATTTT
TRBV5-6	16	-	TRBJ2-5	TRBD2	CASSWSGGEFEETQYF	TGTGCCAGCAGCTGGAGCGGGGGGGAATTCGAAGAGACCCAGTACTTC
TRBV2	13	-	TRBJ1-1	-	CASRQEITPGAFF	TGTGCCAGCAGGCAGGAAATAACCCCTGGAGCTTTCTTT
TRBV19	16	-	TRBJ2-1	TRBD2	CASTRRSASGSNEQFF	TGTGCCAGTACCAGGCGCTCGGCTAGCGGGAGCAATGAGCAGTTCTTC
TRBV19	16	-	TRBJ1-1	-	CASSPGAGYMNTEAFF	TGTGCCAGTAGTCCCGGGGCGGGGTACATGAACACTGAAGCTTTCTTT
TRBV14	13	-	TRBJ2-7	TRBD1	CASSLLDRGEQYF	TGTGCCAGCAGCCTCCTCGACAGGGGCGAGCAGTACTTC
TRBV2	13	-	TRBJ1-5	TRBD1	CASNGRGNQPQHF	TGTGCCAGCAACGGCAGGGGGAATCAGCCCCAGCATTTT
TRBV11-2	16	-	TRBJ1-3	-	CASSLYRLRNWDTIYF	TGTGCCAGCAGCTTATATAGGCTCAGGAATTGGGACACCATATATTTT
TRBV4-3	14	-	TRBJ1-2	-	CASSPQTGNYGYTF	TGCGCCAGCAGCCCCCAGACAGGAAACTATGGCTACACCTTC
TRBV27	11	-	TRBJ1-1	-	CASSSDSNLFF	TGTGCCAGCAGTTCCGACAGCAACCTTTTCTTT
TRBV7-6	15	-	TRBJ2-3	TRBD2	CASSSSGASTDTQYF	TGTGCCAGCAGCTCTAGCGGGGCAAGCACAGATACGCAGTATTTT
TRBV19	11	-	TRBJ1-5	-	CASSVTGHQHF	TGTGCCAGTAGTGTGACAGGTCACCAGCATTTT